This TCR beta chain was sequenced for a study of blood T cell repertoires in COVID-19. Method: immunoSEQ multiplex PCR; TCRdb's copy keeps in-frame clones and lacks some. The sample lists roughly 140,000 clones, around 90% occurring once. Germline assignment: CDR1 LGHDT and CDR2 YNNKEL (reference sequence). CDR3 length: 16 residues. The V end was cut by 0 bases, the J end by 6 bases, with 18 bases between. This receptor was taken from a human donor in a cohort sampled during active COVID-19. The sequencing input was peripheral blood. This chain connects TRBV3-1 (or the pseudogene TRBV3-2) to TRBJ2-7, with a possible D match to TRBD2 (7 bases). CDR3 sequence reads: CASSQDRWRGGREQYF. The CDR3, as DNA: TGTGCCAGCAGCCAAGATCGATGGAGGGGGGGCCGCGAGCAGTACTTC.